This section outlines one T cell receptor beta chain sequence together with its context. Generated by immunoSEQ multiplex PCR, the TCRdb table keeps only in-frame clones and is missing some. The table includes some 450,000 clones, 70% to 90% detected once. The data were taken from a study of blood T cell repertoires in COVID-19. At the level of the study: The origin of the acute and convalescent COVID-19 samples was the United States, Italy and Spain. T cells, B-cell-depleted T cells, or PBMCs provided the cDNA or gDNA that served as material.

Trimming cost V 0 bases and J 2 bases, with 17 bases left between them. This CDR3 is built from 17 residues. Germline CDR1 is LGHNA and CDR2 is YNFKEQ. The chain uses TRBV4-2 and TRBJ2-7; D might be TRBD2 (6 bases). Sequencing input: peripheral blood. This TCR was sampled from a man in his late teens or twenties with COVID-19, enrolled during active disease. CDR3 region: CASSQERGLAAPYEQYF. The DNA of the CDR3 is TGTGCCAGCAGCCAAGAACGGGGGTTAGCGGCCCCCTACGAGCAGTACTTC.